Listed here are 12 T cell receptor beta chains from one sample, sequenced in a study of post-analysis software for immune sequencing data. Included in the TCR beta cDNA libraries were unique molecular identifiers. TCRdb fed the PCR reads into MiXCR, producing one record per CDR3 protein. This sample has about 170,000 distinct CDR3 sequences, with around 30% found just once. General study results and limits: There were five TRBV segments more frequent in patients than controls, and TRBV5-6, TRBV5-1 and TRBV20-1 were among them.

The antigens for these receptors are not known. Sequencing was performed on blood. The receptor set was obtained from a girl under 18 with multiple sclerosis.

This chain links TRBV21-1 with TRBJ2-7; the table calls TRBD1, which could not be checked here. TRBV21-1 is tagged as a pseudogene. The CDR3 length is 21 residues. In DNA, the CDR3 is TGTGCCAGAGAGAAAATATCCGGGACACTTCTCCCCGGGACCACTGGGGATGAGCAGTACTTC. This sequence encodes CAREKISGTLLPGTTGDEQYF.

This clonotype showed up many times. The chain employs TRBV29-1 and TRBJ2-7, with D hard to call. CDR3 length: 13 residues. CDR1 is SQVTM and CDR2 is ANQGSEA in the germline V gene. Between the trimmed V and J ends, which lost 1 base and 5 bases, there was a span of 12 bases. The CDR3 reads CSVEGQASNEQYF. The CDR3 nucleotides are TGCAGCGTTGAAGGCCAGGCCTCTAACGAGCAGTACTTC.

In this sample, this clonotype turned up a few times. The gene calls are TRBV14 and TRBJ1-4; D may be TRBD1 (5 bases). The CDR3 totals 15 residues. With 1 base removed from V and 4 bases from J, the gap between germline ends came to 10 bases. The germline gives CDR1 SGHDN, CDR2 FVKESK. The CDR3 protein is CASSQAGTYNEKLFF. As DNA, the CDR3 is TGTGCCAGCAGCCAAGCTGGGACGTATAATGAAAAACTGTTTTTT.

Turning to this clonotype: A read error may be the cause here, since a much bigger clone is one base away. The chain recombines TRBV9 with TRBJ2-3; D gene unclear. Germline lookup yields CDR1 SGDLS and CDR2 YYNGEE. CDR3 length equals 11 residues. DNA for the CDR3: TGTGCCAGCCGCGTAGAGCATACGCAGTATTTT. It yields the protein CASRVEHTQYF.

The CDR3 nucleotides are TGCGCCAGCAGCCAAGTAGGGGTCGGTAGCTATGGCTACACCTTC. Its protein is CASSQVGVGSYGYTF. The chain has TRBV4-1 and TRBJ1-2; tentative D call: TRBD1 (5 bases). Germline V gene lookup returns CDR1 MGHRA and CDR2 YSYEKL. The CDR3 consists of 15 residues. V lost 1 base, J lost 4 bases, and 13 bases lay in between.

The rearrangement uses TRBV20-1 and TRBJ1-5; TRBD1 agrees at 9 bases. Germline lookup yields CDR1 DFQATT and CDR2 SNEGSKA (reference sequence). The CDR3 covers 14 residues. V trimming: 6 bases; J trimming: 2 bases; junction bases outside the gene matches: 5. The CDR3 sequence is CSAMTGGGNQPQHF. CDR3 bases: TGCAGTGCGATGACAGGGGGTGGCAATCAGCCCCAGCATTTT.

Ten or more counts support this clonotype. This sequence joins TRBV19 and TRBJ2-7, with 8 nucleotides matching TRBD2. Germline values: CDR1 LNHDA, CDR2 SQIVND (reference sequence). The CDR3 has 16 amino acids. V was pared by 5 bases and J by 5 bases, with 14 bases of the junction left unmatched. CDR3 protein: CASSPWGAGAENEQYF. CDR3 nucleotides: TGTGCCAGTAGTCCCTGGGGAGCGGGAGCCGAGAACGAGCAGTACTTC.

CDR3 nucleotide sequence: TGTGCCAGCAGTATACCGGGAGTTGAGCAGTTCTTC. Residues: CASSIPGVEQFF. This chain connects TRBV6-5 to TRBJ2-1; D is perhaps TRBD2 (6 bases). CDR1 is MNHEY, CDR2 SVGAGI, per germline. V lost 5 bases to trimming and J lost 9 bases, with 11 bases between them. The CDR3 contains 12 residues.

This clonotype was counted many times. The chain couples TRBV25-1 to TRBJ1-5; D possibly corresponds to TRBD1 (6 bases). CDR1 and CDR2 (germline): MGHDK, SYGVNS. This CDR3 has 13 residues. Trimming cost V 4 bases and J 4 bases, with 8 bases left between them. The CDR3 coding sequence is TGTGCCAGCAGTGGCCAGGGGAATCAGCCCCAGCATTTT. This gives the protein CASSGQGNQPQHF. The complete variable domain, with remaining parts taken from reference TRBV25-1 and TRBJ1-5, reads EADIYQTPRYLVIGTGKKITLECSQTMGHDKMYWYQQDPGMELHLIHYSYGVNSTEKGDLSSESTVSRIRTEHFPLTLESARPSHTSQYLCASSGQGNQPQHFGDGTRLSIL.

This clonotype appeared many times. The chain uses TRBV28 and TRBJ2-7; TRBD2 matches at 7 bases. Trimming took 6 bases from V and 5 from J; bases not matched to a gene: 7. The CDR3 runs 13 residues. The germline CDR1 and CDR2 sequences are MDHEN and SYDVKM. The CDR3 region is CASRDSGPNEQYF. DNA of the CDR3: TGTGCCAGCAGAGATAGCGGGCCGAACGAGCAGTACTTC.

Many counts were recorded for this clonotype. The V gene is TRBV5-1, the J gene TRBJ2-7; possibly TRBD1 or TRBD2 for D (5 bases each). Trimming pared 0 bases from V and 2 bases from J, leaving 12 bases between. The CDR3 covers 15 residues. Germline V CDR1 and CDR2: SGHRS, YFSETQ. The CDR3 sequence: CASSLDLGETYEQYF. In nucleotides, the CDR3 is TGCGCCAGCAGCTTGGACCTGGGGGAAACCTACGAGCAGTACTTC.

Worth noting for this clonotype: This may stem from a read error, because a much larger clone lies one nucleotide away. This chain links TRBV20-1 with TRBJ2-5; perhaps TRBD2 as D (5 bases). The closer fit of TRBJ2-7 to the DNA end suggests the J call may be wrong. Germline CDR1 and CDR2: DFQATT and SNEGSKA (reference sequence). The CDR3 spans 12 residues. The CDR3 DNA reads TGCGGTGCTAGAGGAGGCGTCTACGAGCAGTACTTC. Amino acid sequence: CGARGGVYEQYF.